This is a list of T cell receptor beta chains from one sample in a study of cytomegalovirus exposure and HLA in healthy donors. Using immunoSEQ multiplex PCR, the repertoire was profiled, and TCRdb retains in-frame clones only, with some absent. This table holds 150,000 to 200,000 clones, 84% found once. Sequencing was done on a sample of PBMCs. The receptors here all came from a man younger than 35 in good health and CMV-seronegative. Both conserved end residues are part of each CDR3. D genes are given only for firm matches. Clone size, where shown, is once, few, many, or a class for clones that have expanded.

j_gene,v_gene,abundance,len,d_gene,CDR3aa,CDR3nt
TRBJ2-1,TRBV7-6,NA,13,NA,CASSSKTRDEQFF,TGTGCCAGCAGCTCGAAGACGAGGGATGAGCAGTTCTTC
TRBJ2-1,TRBV5-1,once,12,NA,CASSRDHNEQFF,TGCGCCAGCAGCCGGGATCACAATGAGCAGTTCTTC
TRBJ2-2,TRBV28,NA,22,TRBD2,CASSLPPDSFGRGRDYTGELFF,TGTGCCAGCAGTTTACCTCCTGACTCGTTCGGGCGCGGGAGGGATTACACCGGGGAGCTGTTTTTT
TRBJ2-7,TRBV9,NA,14,TRBD1,CASSPGTGSGEQYF,TGTGCCAGCAGCCCTGGGACAGGGTCTGGCGAGCAGTACTTC
TRBJ2-7,TRBV25-1,NA,16,NA,CASSESSGGIRYEQYF,TGTGCCAGCAGTGAATCCTCGGGCGGGATCAGGTACGAGCAGTACTTC
TRBJ1-5,TRBV9,few,13,NA,CASSVDGVQPQHF,TGTGCCAGCAGCGTAGACGGAGTCCAGCCCCAGCATTTT
TRBJ1-5,TRBV28,NA,16,NA,CASSRGQGVVDQPQHF,TGTGCCAGCAGCAGGGGCCAGGGAGTGGTTGATCAGCCCCAGCATTTT
TRBJ2-7,TRBV2,NA,12,NA,CASRDTLYEQYF,TGTGCCAGCAGGGACACCCTATACGAGCAGTACTTC
TRBJ1-1,TRBV2,NA,15,NA,CASSVPRGGNTEAFF,TGTGCCAGCAGTGTTCCACGGGGAGGAAACACTGAAGCTTTCTTT
TRBJ2-2,TRBV5-6,NA,15,NA,CASSFDIVGTGELFF,TGTGCCAGCAGCTTCGACATAGTCGGCACCGGGGAGCTGTTTTTT
TRBJ1-1,TRBV18,NA,15,NA,CASSPQGQGIAEAFF,TGTGCCAGCTCACCACAGGGGCAGGGGATCGCTGAAGCTTTCTTT
TRBJ1-6,TRBV6-5,NA,15,NA,CASRYLQGRDSPLHF,TGTGCCAGCAGATATTTACAGGGTAGGGATTCACCCCTCCACTTT
TRBJ2-7,TRBV6-1,NA,14,TRBD1,CASREPGQGGEQYF,TGTGCCAGCAGAGAACCGGGACAGGGAGGCGAGCAGTACTTC
TRBJ2-3,TRBV4-2,few,16,TRBD1,CASSPDRTGGTDTQYF,TGTGCCAGCAGCCCAGACCGTACAGGGGGCACAGATACGCAGTATTTT
TRBJ2-1,TRBV15,few,16,NA,CATSRPAGSLYNEQFF,TGTGCCACCAGCAGGCCGGCGGGGAGCCTCTACAATGAGCAGTTCTTC
TRBJ2-7,TRBV28,NA,14,NA,CASSLGQETYEQYF,TGTGCCAGCAGTTTAGGCCAGGAAACCTACGAGCAGTACTTC
TRBJ1-2,TRBV27,once,15,TRBD1,CASSQRTGSDYGYTF,TGTGCCAGCAGTCAAAGGACAGGGTCTGACTATGGCTACACCTTC
TRBJ1-2,TRBV25-1,NA,14,TRBD1,CASSDTQGTHGYTF,TGTGCCAGCAGTGACACACAGGGGACCCATGGCTACACCTTC
TRBJ2-3,TRBV4-1,NA,14,NA,CASSQVGSWDTQYF,TGCGCCAGCAGCCAAGTCGGGTCCTGGGATACGCAGTATTTT
TRBJ1-4,TRBV6-6,NA,15,NA,CASSYELDINEKLFF,TGTGCCAGCAGTTACGAATTGGACATTAATGAAAAACTGTTTTTT
TRBJ2-7,TRBV5-1,NA,16,TRBD2,CASRPGTSIGAYEQYF,TGCGCCAGCAGACCTGGGACTAGTATAGGGGCCTACGAGCAGTACTTC
TRBJ2-5,TRBV6-1,NA,17,TRBD2,CASSEAVLAGYGQTQYF,TGTGCCAGCAGTGAAGCGGTCCTAGCGGGATACGGACAGACCCAGTACTTC
TRBJ2-7,TRBV18,NA,15,TRBD1,CASSPWDRGAGEQYF,TGTGCCAGCTCACCATGGGACAGGGGTGCAGGCGAGCAGTACTTC
TRBJ2-1,TRBV27,NA,15,NA,CASSLSSSSYNEQFF,TGTGCCAGCAGTTTATCGTCTAGCTCCTACAATGAGCAGTTCTTC
TRBJ1-4,TRBV2,NA,14,NA,CASSAGAYNEKLFF,TGTGCCAGCAGTGCAGGGGCGTATAATGAAAAACTGTTTTTT
TRBJ1-2,TRBV19,NA,15,TRBD1,CASTRTGTTVYGYTF,TGTGCCAGTACCCGGACAGGGACGACCGTATATGGCTACACCTTC
TRBJ2-1,TRBV6-1,NA,11,NA,CASSEIQGKFF,TGTGCCAGCAGTGAAATTCAGGGAAAGTTCTTC
TRBJ2-2,TRBV9,NA,16,NA,CASSTGLLMYTGELFF,TGTGCCAGCAGCACCGGACTCTTGATGTACACCGGGGAGCTGTTTTTT
TRBJ1-1,TRBV12-5,NA,13,NA,CASGLAFNTEAFF,TGTGCTAGTGGTTTGGCATTCAACACTGAAGCTTTCTTT
TRBJ1-2,TRBV28,NA,14,NA,CASSLGGGFYGYTF,TGTGCCAGCAGTTTAGGCGGGGGTTTCTATGGCTACACCTTC
TRBJ2-7,TRBV7-8,NA,15,NA,CASSLADSRGREQYF,TGTGCCAGCAGCTTAGCGGACAGTCGGGGTCGAGAGCAGTACTTC
TRBJ2-7,TRBV5-6,NA,13,TRBD2,CASRASGSYEQYF,TGTGCCAGCAGGGCTAGCGGCTCCTACGAGCAGTACTTC
TRBJ2-3,TRBV10-3,NA,13,NA,CAIRETSADTQYF,TGTGCCATCAGGGAAACTAGTGCAGATACGCAGTATTTT
TRBJ2-2,TRBV29-1,NA,13,NA,CSAPQANTGELFF,TGCAGTGCCCCGCAGGCTAACACCGGGGAGCTGTTTTTT
TRBJ2-2,TRBV11-1,NA,17,TRBD2,CASSPSLLAGETGELFF,TGTGCCAGCAGCCCCAGCCTTTTGGCGGGAGAGACCGGGGAGCTGTTTTTT
TRBJ1-2,TRBV4-3,NA,14,TRBD1,CASSQEGGSYGYTF,TGCGCCAGCAGCCAAGAAGGGGGCTCCTATGGCTACACCTTC
TRBJ2-1,TRBV7-9,NA,15,TRBD2,CASSLLASGRNEQFF,TGTGCCAGCAGCTTACTTGCAAGCGGGAGGAATGAGCAGTTCTTC
TRBJ2-1,TRBV6-1,NA,16,TRBD2,CASSEAGLAGVYEQFF,TGTGCCAGCAGTGAAGCGGGACTAGCGGGAGTGTATGAGCAGTTCTTC
TRBJ2-6,TRBV6-5,few,16,NA,CASSYTNAGGANVLTF,TGTGCCAGCAGTTACACGAACGCCGGTGGGGCCAACGTCCTGACTTTC
TRBJ1-5,TRBV30,NA,13,NA,CAWSGQSNQPQHF,TGTGCCTGGAGCGGACAGTCCAATCAGCCCCAGCATTTT
TRBJ2-7,TRBV29-1,NA,13,NA,CSVFQGSSYEQYF,TGCAGCGTTTTCCAGGGGAGCTCCTACGAGCAGTACTTC
TRBJ2-1,TRBV5-4,NA,15,TRBD2,CASSLRGAGADEQFF,TGTGCCAGCAGCCTCCGAGGGGCGGGAGCCGATGAGCAGTTCTTC
TRBJ1-2,TRBV7-9,once,12,NA,CASSLVGEGYTF,TGTGCCAGCAGCTTAGTAGGGGAAGGCTACACCTTC
TRBJ2-1,TRBV7-6,NA,20,TRBD2,CASSLDVAGALPSSYNEQFF,TGTGCCAGCAGCTTAGATGTAGCGGGAGCGCTTCCGTCGTCCTACAATGAGCAGTTCTTC
TRBJ1-6,TRBV7-2,once,16,TRBD1,CASSSFGQGNNSPLHF,TGTGCCAGCAGCTCCTTTGGACAGGGAAATAATTCACCCCTCCACTTT
TRBJ2-3,TRBV14,NA,16,NA,CASSQAKAGPLDTQYF,TGTGCCAGCAGCCAGGCGAAGGCGGGACCTCTGGATACGCAGTATTTT
TRBJ2-3,TRBV7-9,NA,15,TRBD2,CASSPWRGFTDTQYF,TGTGCCAGCAGCCCCTGGCGGGGGTTCACAGATACGCAGTATTTT